What follows are 23 T cell receptor beta chains derived from one specimen sequenced in a study of blood T cells in healthy people across ages (dated by TCRdb to the mid-2010s). Library prep was done by 5' RACE. Sequencing was carried out with an Illumina HiSeq 2500. A second about 6 to 11 cycle PCR used a sample-barcoded 5' primer and a J-beta primer mix. The public reads were run again by TCRdb, first through fastp at Q25 and then through MiXCR, and only productive beta chains were kept. A single entry per CDR3 protein holds the most common genes and DNA from its merged rows. Present in this sample are roughly 500,000 distinct CDR3 sequences, 24% of which were seen just once. The ten largest clones capture around 10% of the sample. These records were also assigned to another study, of T cells of mothers and their children.

Input material: blood. The receptors were gathered from a boy aged 10-17 years in good health.

This clonotype turned up a few times. J is TRBJ1-4 and V is TRBV27; D is unresolved. The CDR3 sequence is 15 residues long. Germline loops: CDR1 MNHEY, CDR2 SMNVEV (reference sequence). V was cut by 5 bases and J by 1 base, with 11 bases left in between. The chain's CDR3 is CASSVGMGTNEKLFF. The CDR3 nucleotides read TGTGCCAGCAGTGTCGGGATGGGAACTAATGAAAAACTGTTTTTT.

V is TRBV11-1 and J is TRBJ1-6, with a weak D call TRBD1 (5 bases). Germline CDR1 and CDR2: SGHAT and FQDESV (reference sequence). This CDR3 spans 15 amino acids. V lost 1 base to trimming and J lost 11 bases, with 15 bases between them. The chain's CDR3 is CASSLVDSGDPPLHF. CDR3 coding DNA: TGTGCCAGCAGCTTAGTTGACAGCGGGGATCCACCCCTCCACTTT.

The chain links TRBV29-1 to TRBJ1-1, with 9 bases matching TRBD1. V was clipped by 7 bases and J by 1 base; unmatched bases: 4. The CDR3 totals 13 residues. The germline gives CDR1 SQVTM, CDR2 ANQGSEA. The CDR3 reads CSEDRGSNTEAFF. As DNA, the CDR3 is TGCAGCGAAGACAGGGGGTCGAACACTGAAGCTTTCTTT.

This clonotype was seen a few times. The genes are TRBV7-9 and TRBJ2-6; 13 bases are a match to TRBD2. V lost 4 bases to trimming and J lost 3 bases; unmatched junction nucleotides: 6. The CDR3 loop spans 18 amino acids. Germline CDR1 is SEHNR and CDR2 is FQNEAQ (reference sequence). The CDR3 coding sequence is TGTGCCAGCAGCTCCCCGGGACTAGCGGGGAATGGGGCCAACGTCCTGACTTTC. This translates into CASSSPGLAGNGANVLTF. Full variable domain (remainder filled in from reference TRBV7-9 and TRBJ2-6): DTGVSQNPRHKITKRGQNVTFRCDPISEHNRLYWYRQTLGQGPEFLTYFQNEAQLEKSRLLSDRFSAERPKGSFSTLEIQRTEQGDSAMYLCASSSPGLAGNGANVLTFGAGSRLTVL.

The rearrangement uses TRBV9 and TRBJ2-7; either TRBD1 or TRBD2 may fit D (6 bases each). In germline, CDR1 is SGDLS, CDR2 YYNGEE. CDR3 length: 15 residues. V lost 0 bases, J lost 3 bases, and 13 bases lay in between. CDR3 DNA sequence: TGTGCCAGCAGCGTAGAGGGGGGTTCCATCTACGAGCAGTACTTC. Its protein is CASSVEGGSIYEQYF.

The table lists this clonotype with a few counts. J is TRBJ2-5 and V is TRBV20-1; TRBD1 agrees at 10 bases. J gave up 6 bases and V 4 bases, and 5 bases lay outside the gene matches. The CDR3 runs to 13 residues. Germline CDR1 and CDR2: DFQATT and SNEGSKA (reference sequence). The CDR3 here is CSATGQGRQTQYF. The CDR3 DNA is TGCAGTGCTACGGGACAGGGGAGACAGACCCAGTACTTC.

CDR3 sequence: CASSETGGLSGYTF. The CDR3 DNA sequence: TGTGCCAGCAGCGAGACAGGGGGTTTGTCTGGCTACACCTTC. The chain joins TRBV9 to TRBJ1-2; 9 bases align to TRBD1. This CDR3 comprises 14 residues. The trim removed 3 bases at V and 7 bases at J, leaving 7 bases unmatched. The germline V gene encodes CDR1 SGDLS and CDR2 YYNGEE.

Concerning this clonotype itself: Germline is not matched at one junction end, which may reflect a read error. This rearrangement joins TRBV20-1 to TRBJ1-2; no clear D. CDR3 size: 12 residues. Germline values: CDR1 DFQATT, CDR2 SNEGSKA (reference sequence). The CDR3 DNA sequence: TGCAGTGGGTTACCAGCTAACTATGGCTACAGCTTC. Its translation: CSGLPANYGYSF.

The rearrangement joins TRBV7-3 to TRBJ2-2; D tentatively reads TRBD1 or TRBD2 (5 bases each). The CDR3 spans 14 residues. Germline CDR1 is SGHTA and CDR2 is FQGTGA. The V end was cut by 2 bases, the J end by 3 bases, with 7 bases between. CDR3 coding DNA: TGTGCCAGCAGCTTAGAGGGGTACACCGGGGAGCTGTTTTTT. This codes for CASSLEGYTGELFF.

The table lists this clonotype with a few counts. J is TRBJ1-4 and V is TRBV11-2; TRBD1 is a possible D gene (5 bases). Germline values: CDR1 SGHAT, CDR2 FQNNGV. Trimming took 5 bases from V and 5 from J, leaving 15 bases between them. This CDR3 comprises 15 residues. The CDR3, as DNA: TGTGCCAGCAGCGCGGGGACGCTTCGGAATGAAAAACTGTTTTTT. This translates into CASSAGTLRNEKLFF.

CDR3 in DNA: TGTGCCAGCTCACCTTCGCGGGAGCAGTTCTTC. Translating gives CASSPSREQFF. This sequence joins TRBV18 and TRBJ2-5; D ambiguous. The J call may be in error: the DNA end matches TRBJ2-1 better. This CDR3 region has 11 residues. Germline-derived CDR1 and CDR2 are KGHSH and LQKENI.

This chain connects TRBV6-5 to TRBJ2-1; D gene uncertain. CDR1 MNHEY and CDR2 SVGAGI come from the germline V gene. The CDR3 spans 15 residues. V lost 6 bases and J 0 bases, leaving 12 bases between the germline ends. CDR3 amino acids: CASRIDPSSYNEQFF. For the CDR3, the DNA is TGTGCCAGCAGGATCGACCCTAGCTCCTACAATGAGCAGTTCTTC.

This chain joins TRBV4-1 and TRBJ1-6; TRBD1 might be the D (5 bases). CDR1 and CDR2 from the germline V gene are MGHRA and YSYEKL. This CDR3 has 15 amino acids. V was cut by 2 bases and J by 6 bases, with 11 bases left in between. The CDR3 sequence: CASSQTGPANSPLHF. The DNA for the CDR3 is TGCGCCAGCAGCCAAACAGGCCCCGCTAATTCACCCCTCCACTTT.

The chain uses TRBV7-2 and TRBJ2-7; D gene unclear. Germline loops: CDR1 SGHTA, CDR2 FQGNSA. V was pared by 1 base and J by 0 bases, with 10 bases between. This CDR3 spans 15 amino acids. This CDR3 is CASSLGYRSSYEQYF. The DNA for the CDR3 is TGTGCCAGCAGCTTAGGATATCGCAGCTCCTACGAGCAGTACTTC.

The sample holds a few counts of this clonotype. The chain recombines TRBV4-3 with TRBJ1-2, with D unclear. Trimming cost V 1 base and J 6 bases, with 15 bases left between them. Looked up from germline, CDR1 is LGHNA and CDR2 is YSLEER. The CDR3 loop spans 15 amino acids. The CDR3 DNA reads TGCGCCAGCAGCCAAGGCAAGAGGGTGACGAATGGCTACACCTTC. The encoded protein is CASSQGKRVTNGYTF.

This clonotype was detected only a few times. The V gene is TRBV24-1, the J gene TRBJ2-3, with D unclear. V gave up 1 base and J gave up 0 bases, with 4 bases separating them. The CDR3 consists of 14 residues. Germline CDR1 is KGHDR and CDR2 is SFDVKD. This chain's CDR3 is CATSDFHSTDTQYF. The CDR3 DNA follows: TGTGCCACCAGTGATTTTCACAGCACAGATACGCAGTATTTT.

In its sample, this clonotype was seen a few times. The V call is TRBV27, the J call TRBJ2-7; 11 nucleotides match TRBD2. Germline lookup yields CDR1 MNHEY and CDR2 SMNVEV (reference sequence). V was pared by 4 bases and J by 4 bases, with 9 bases of the junction left unmatched. This CDR3 spans 16 amino acids. CDR3 protein: CASSSGLAGRPYEQYF. DNA of the CDR3: TGTGCCAGCAGTTCAGGACTAGCGGGCCGACCTTACGAGCAGTACTTC.

This clonotype was detected a few times. This CDR3 is CASRIGTPSVGETQYF. DNA for the CDR3: TGCGCCAGCAGGATCGGGACACCCTCGGTGGGAGAGACCCAGTACTTC. The chain carries TRBV5-1 and TRBJ2-5; D is possibly TRBD1 (6 bases). Germline CDR1 reads SGHRS; CDR2 reads YFSETQ. V dropped 5 bases and J dropped 4 bases, with 21 bases sitting between them. The CDR3 is made up of 16 amino acids.

Only one count was recorded for this clonotype. The V and J genes are TRBV6-2 or TRBV6-3 and TRBJ1-3, with 7 bases lining up with TRBD1. V lost 6 bases, J lost 4 bases, and 18 bases stayed unmatched. Germline values: CDR1 MNHEY, CDR2 SVGEGT. The CDR3 contains 18 residues. CDR3 DNA: TGTGCCAGCAGCCTTACCGGGACAGCTCTTCATTCCGGAAACACCATATATTTT. Amino acid sequence: CASSLTGTALHSGNTIYF.

This clonotype was counted a few times. This chain joins TRBV7-9 and TRBJ2-7; D call uncertain. Germline CDR1 and CDR2: SEHNR and FQNEAQ (reference sequence). V gave up 5 bases and J gave up 6 bases, with 17 bases separating them. The CDR3 consists of 14 residues. DNA for the CDR3: TGTGCCAGCAGCAGGTCGTCGTACGAATTCGAGCAGTACTTC. This translates into CASSRSSYEFEQYF.

This clonotype was seen a few times. V and J are TRBV7-9 and TRBJ1-4; D uncertain. The CDR3 is 16 amino acids. Trimming cost V 0 bases and J 6 bases, with 14 bases left between them. The germline gives CDR1 SEHNR, CDR2 FQNEAQ (reference sequence). DNA for the CDR3: TGTGCCAGCAGCTTAGCCCTGGATGAGATGTATGAAAAACTGTTTTTT. Translation gives CASSLALDEMYEKLFF.

CDR3 region: CASSQVAGFTGELFF. The CDR3 DNA reads TGTGCCAGCAGCCAAGTAGCCGGGTTCACCGGGGAGCTGTTTTTT. The chain employs TRBV14 and TRBJ2-2, with D hard to call. The germline CDR1 and CDR2 sequences are SGHDN and FVKESK. The V end lost 1 base, the J end lost 4 bases, and 10 bases lay between the germline ends. This CDR3 contains 15 residues.

V is TRBV18 and J is TRBJ2-4; 11 bases are shared with TRBD2. This CDR3 is 17 amino acids long. Germline CDR1 reads KGHSH; CDR2 reads LQKENI. V shed 5 bases, J shed 4 bases, and the junction held 10 bases outside the gene matches. In nucleotides, the CDR3 is TGTGCCAGCTCATTCGGACTAGCGGGTAACGCAAAAAACATTCAGTACTTC. This encodes CASSFGLAGNAKNIQYF.